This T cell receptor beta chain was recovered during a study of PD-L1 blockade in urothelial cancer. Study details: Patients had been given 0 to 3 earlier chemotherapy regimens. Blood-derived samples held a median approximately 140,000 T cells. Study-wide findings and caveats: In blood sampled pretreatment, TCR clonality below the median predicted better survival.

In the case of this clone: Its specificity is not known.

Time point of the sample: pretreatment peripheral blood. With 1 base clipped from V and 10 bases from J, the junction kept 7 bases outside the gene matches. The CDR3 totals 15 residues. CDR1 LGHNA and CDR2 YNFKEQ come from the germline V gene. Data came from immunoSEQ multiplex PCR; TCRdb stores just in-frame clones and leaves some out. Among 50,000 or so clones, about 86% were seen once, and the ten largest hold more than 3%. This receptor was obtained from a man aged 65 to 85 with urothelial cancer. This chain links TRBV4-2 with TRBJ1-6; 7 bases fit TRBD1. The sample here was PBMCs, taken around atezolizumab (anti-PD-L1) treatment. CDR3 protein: CASSQGLGGGSPLHF. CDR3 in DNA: TGTGCCAGCAGCCAAGGACTAGGGGGCGGGTCACCCCTCCACTTT.